Each of the 14 T cell receptor beta chains below was sequenced from the same sample in a study of CD8+ T cells in alopecia areata. Treatment: oral pan-JAK inhibitor, 5-10 mg twice daily. Once RNA had been extracted, it was reverse transcribed into cDNA to act as the sequencing template. The data were produced by immunoSEQ multiplex PCR, yet TCRdb's version contains in-frame clones alone and is incomplete. The repertoire has 160,000 or so clones, less than 75% of them found once; the top ten carry 15% to 20%. Material: CD4+ T cells sorted from blood, obtained between weeks 55 and 65, from a patient treated with tofacitinib. The receptors shown here come from a human donor with alopecia areata.

V and J are TRBV20-1 and TRBJ1-1; the D gene is possibly TRBD1 (5 bases). Trimming pared 8 bases from V and 6 bases from J, leaving 13 bases between. Germline-derived CDR1 and CDR2 are DFQATT and SNEGSKA (reference sequence). The CDR3 has 11 amino acids. In DNA, the CDR3 is TGCAGTCTTTGGGGGGAGGCTGAAGCTTTCTTT. Translation: CSLWGEAEAFF.

The CDR3 DNA reads TGTGCCTGGAGTGCTGACAGGGCCTACGAGCAGTACTTC. Residues: CAWSADRAYEQYF. The chain recombines TRBV30 with TRBJ2-7; 7 bases line up with TRBD1. Germline V lookup: CDR1 GTSNPN, CDR2 SVGIG (reference sequence). The ends lost 1 base at V and 2 bases at J; junction bases unmatched: 2. This CDR3 is built from 13 residues.

This chain links TRBV14 with TRBJ2-5; D not certain. This CDR3 is 16 amino acids long. V dropped 1 base and J dropped 5 bases, with 17 bases sitting between them. Germline loops: CDR1 SGHDN, CDR2 FVKESK. CDR3 sequence (DNA): TGTGCCAGCAGCCAAGGCAGGTCCTCTTTTTGGGAGACCCAGTACTTC. Its protein product is CASSQGRSSFWETQYF.

CDR3 in DNA: TGTGCCAGCAGCTTCCCAGGTAATGAAGCTTTCTTT. Translating gives CASSFPGNEAFF. The chain employs TRBV7-8 and TRBJ1-1; no clear D gene. The CDR3 totals 12 residues. V gave up 3 bases and J gave up 7 bases, with 9 bases separating them. The germline CDR1 and CDR2 sequences are SGHVS and FQNEAQ.

About this clone: At one of its ends the junction is not consistent with the germline gene, which may arise from a read error. The chain has TRBV2 and TRBJ2-2; no clear D. The CDR3 totals 14 residues. Germline CDR1 reads SNHLY; CDR2 reads FYNNEI. The CDR3 region is CASSELGITRELFF. In DNA, the CDR3 is TGTGCCAGCAGTGAATTGGGGATCACCCGGGAGCTGTTTTTT. Together with reference TRBV2 and TRBJ2-2, the CDR3 gives the full variable domain: EPEVTQTPSHQVTQMGQEVILRCVPISNHLYFYWYRQILGQKVEFLVSFYNNEISEKSEIFDDQFSVERPDGSNFTLKIRSTKLEDSAMYFCASSELGITRELFFGEGSRLTVL.

The chain couples TRBV7-3 to TRBJ2-5; D is undetermined. Looked up from germline, CDR1 is SGHTA and CDR2 is FQGTGA. With 5 bases removed from V and 0 bases from J, the gap between germline ends came to 7 bases. This CDR3 region has 13 residues. Here the CDR3 reads CASSPAYQETQYF. Here the CDR3 DNA reads TGTGCCAGCAGCCCCGCGTACCAAGAGACCCAGTACTTC.

This chain links TRBV23-1 with TRBJ2-4; D may be TRBD1 (5 bases). TRBV23-1 is known as an ORF, though its function is uncertain. CDR3 length: 16 residues. Trimming stripped 7 bases from V and 0 bases from J, with 16 bases between. In DNA form, the CDR3 reads TGCGCCAGCACTCGGCCCAGGGAACTAGCCAAAAACATTCAGTACTTC. It codes for CASTRPRELAKNIQYF.

This clone showed up just a few times. The gene calls are TRBV14 and TRBJ1-3; D possibly corresponds to TRBD1 (5 bases). CDR3 size: 11 residues. V dropped 3 bases and J dropped 9 bases, with 6 bases sitting between them. The germline V gene encodes CDR1 SGHDN and CDR2 FVKESK. CDR3 sequence: CASSQGTTIYF. In nucleotides, the CDR3 is TGTGCCAGCAGCCAGGGGACCACCATATATTTT.

This clone was seen only a few times. V and J are TRBV7-9 and TRBJ2-2; D is uncertain. The CDR3 is made up of 11 amino acids. Germline assignment: CDR1 SEHNR and CDR2 FQNEAQ (reference sequence). V dropped 5 bases and J dropped 8 bases, with 6 bases sitting between them. CDR3 in DNA: TGTGCCAGCAGCGTTCTGGGGGAGCTGTTTTTT. Protein sequence: CASSVLGELFF.

This clone was seen a few times. The CDR3 region is CASSEVEQYF. CDR3 bases: TGTGCCAGCAGTGAGGTCGAGCAGTACTTC. J is TRBJ2-7 and V is TRBV2, with no clear D. Per germline, CDR1 SNHLY and CDR2 FYNNEI. V was cut by 3 bases and J by 6 bases, with 3 bases left in between. The CDR3 loop spans 10 amino acids.

J is TRBJ1-2 and V is TRBV28; D remains ambiguous. This CDR3 is 13 amino acids long. Germline V gives CDR1 MDHEN, CDR2 SYDVKM. Trimming removed 7 bases at V and 8 bases at J, with 17 bases between. The CDR3 bases are TGTGCCAGCAATACTCAGGAAATCGGCGGCTACACCTTC. This translates into CASNTQEIGGYTF.

The chain couples TRBV27 to TRBJ1-2; 9 bases are shared with TRBD1. Germline CDR1 MNHEY, CDR2 SMNVEV (reference sequence). The J segment lost 4 bases and the V segment lost 1 base, leaving 4 bases of the junction unmatched. The CDR3 runs to 15 residues. CDR3 nucleotide sequence: TGTGCCAGCAGTTTATTTGGGACAGGGTCCTATGGCTACACCTTC. It codes for CASSLFGTGSYGYTF.

This clone has more than one count but fewer than ten. The rearrangement joins TRBV19 to TRBJ2-2; TRBD2 agrees at 7 bases. This CDR3 contains 17 residues. V shed 5 bases, J shed 3 bases, and the junction held 12 bases outside the gene matches. Per germline, CDR1 LNHDA and CDR2 SQIVND (reference sequence). CDR3 DNA sequence: TGTGCCAGTAGTCCCCCCGGCGGGGGATATGACACCGGGGAGCTGTTTTTT. Translated, it gives CASSPPGGGYDTGELFF. Together with reference TRBV19 and TRBJ2-2, the CDR3 gives the full variable domain: DGGITQSPKYLFRKEGQNVTLSCEQNLNHDAMYWYRQDPGQGLRLIYYSQIVNDFQKGDIAEGYSVSREKKESFPLTVTSAQKNPTAFYLCASSPPGGGYDTGELFFGEGSRLTVL.

Here the CDR3 reads CAWSVEFSNQPQHF. Written as DNA, the CDR3 is TGTGCCTGGAGTGTGGAGTTTAGCAATCAGCCCCAGCATTTT. The V and J genes are TRBV30 and TRBJ1-5; D not resolved. Germline V CDR1 and CDR2: GTSNPN, SVGIG (reference sequence). V gave up 0 bases and J gave up 0 bases, with 6 bases separating them. The CDR3 has 14 residues.